The 8 T cell receptor beta chains below come from one sample, sequenced in a study of cytomegalovirus exposure and HLA in healthy donors. 13 Jbeta primers and 60 Vbeta primers were used for the PCR. Assay: immunoSEQ multiplex PCR; the TCRdb copy retains only in-frame clones and omits some. The sample yields under 150,000 clones, approximately 82% seen once. Specimen: PBMCs. These receptors all stem from a boy younger than 10 in good health and CMV-seronegative.

This sequence joins TRBV7-6 and TRBJ2-7; D uncertain. The germline CDR1 and CDR2 sequences are SGHVS and FNYEAQ. V was trimmed by 4 bases and J by 0 bases, leaving 10 bases between them. The CDR3 is 14 amino acids. The CDR3 is CASSSNTVSYEQYF. The DNA of the CDR3 is TGTGCCAGCAGCTCGAACACCGTCTCCTACGAGCAGTACTTC.

This clone occurred a few times. The genes are TRBV6-4 and TRBJ2-2, with 7 bases fitting TRBD2. This CDR3 is built from 16 residues. V lost 4 bases to trimming and J lost 2 bases; unmatched junction nucleotides: 7. The germline CDR1 and CDR2 sequences are MRHNA and SNTAGT. CDR3 coding DNA: TGTGCCAGCAGTGGGGGGGGTGACGGAAACACCGGGGAGCTGTTTTTT. Translated, it gives CASSGGGDGNTGELFF.

The J gene is TRBJ1-1, the V gene TRBV4-2; D gene ambiguous. Germline loops: CDR1 LGHNA, CDR2 YNFKEQ. The ends were cut back, 7 bases at V and 0 bases at J, with 9 bases in the middle. This CDR3 is built from 13 residues. The CDR3 region is CASTPSLNTEAFF. CDR3 coding DNA: TGTGCCAGCACCCCGAGCCTGAACACTGAAGCTTTCTTT.

The V call is TRBV6-5, the J call TRBJ1-2; no definite D call. The CDR3 is 14 residues long. The germline V and J ends were trimmed by 0 bases and 2 bases, with 7 bases remaining between them. The germline V gene encodes CDR1 MNHEY and CDR2 SVGAGI. The CDR3 coding sequence is TGTGCCAGCAGTTACTCGGCAGTGAACTATGGCTACACCTTC. Its protein product is CASSYSAVNYGYTF.

The rearrangement uses TRBV5-1 and TRBJ1-2; 12 nucleotides align to TRBD1. The trim removed 5 bases at V and 7 bases at J, leaving 12 bases unmatched. CDR3 length: 16 amino acids. Germline values: CDR1 SGHRS, CDR2 YFSETQ. For the CDR3, the DNA is TGCGCCAGCAGGGCTGAACCGGGACAGGGGGCCGGTGGCTACACCTTC. This translates into CASRAEPGQGAGGYTF. Full variable domain (outside the CDR3, taken from reference TRBV5-1 and TRBJ1-2): KAGVTQTPRYLIKTRGQQVTLSCSPISGHRSVSWYQQTPGQGLQFLFEYFSETQRNKGNFPGRFSGRQFSNSRSEMNVSTLELGDSALYLCASRAEPGQGAGGYTFGSGTRLTVV.

This clone was seen just once. The J gene is TRBJ1-2, the V gene TRBV11-2; D uncertain. CDR1 is SGHAT, CDR2 FQNNGV, per germline. The CDR3 extends over 13 amino acids. Trimming cost V 0 bases and J 6 bases, with 8 bases left between them. CDR3 DNA sequence: TGTGCCAGCAGCTTAGATGGCCACAATGGCTACACCTTC. Protein product: CASSLDGHNGYTF.

The CDR3 region is CAWSATGNYEQYF. The DNA for the CDR3 is TGTGCCTGGAGTGCAACAGGGAACTACGAGCAGTACTTC. This chain joins TRBV30 and TRBJ2-7; D perhaps matches TRBD1 (6 bases). The germline gives CDR1 GTSNPN, CDR2 SVGIG (reference sequence). The CDR3 runs 13 residues. The V gene lost 1 base and the J gene lost 3 bases, with 10 bases spanning the gap. Full variable domain (remainder filled in from reference TRBV30 and TRBJ2-7): SQTIHQWPATLVQPVGSPLSLECTVEGTSNPNLYWYRQAAGRGLQLLFYSVGIGQISSEVPQNLSASRPQDRQFILSSKKLLLSDSGFYLCAWSATGNYEQYFGPGTRLTVT.

J is TRBJ1-6 and V is TRBV10-1; no clear D gene. V lost 4 bases and J 6 bases, leaving 7 bases between the germline ends. The CDR3 covers 13 residues. Germline lookup yields CDR1 WNHNN and CDR2 SYGVQD (reference sequence). CDR3 nucleotide sequence: TGCGCCAGCAGTGCCGGGGTTAATTCACCCCTCCACTTT. Its protein is CASSAGVNSPLHF.